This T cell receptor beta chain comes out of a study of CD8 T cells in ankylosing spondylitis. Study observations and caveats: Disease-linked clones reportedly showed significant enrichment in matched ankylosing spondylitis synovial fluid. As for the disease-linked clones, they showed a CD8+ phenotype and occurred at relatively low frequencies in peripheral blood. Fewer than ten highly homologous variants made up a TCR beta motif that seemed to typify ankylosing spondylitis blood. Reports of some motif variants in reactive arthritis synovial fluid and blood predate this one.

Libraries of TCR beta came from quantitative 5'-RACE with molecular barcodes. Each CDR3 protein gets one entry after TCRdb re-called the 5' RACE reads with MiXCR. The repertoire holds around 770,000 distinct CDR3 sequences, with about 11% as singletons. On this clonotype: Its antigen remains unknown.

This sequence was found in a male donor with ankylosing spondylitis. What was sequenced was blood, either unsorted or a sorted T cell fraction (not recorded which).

CDR3 in amino acids: CASTVAGGYNEQFF. CDR3 nucleotide sequence: TGTGCCAGCACTGTAGCGGGAGGGTACAATGAGCAGTTCTTC. The chain links TRBV6-2 or TRBV6-3 to TRBJ2-1, with 11 bases identical to TRBD2. Germline assignment: CDR1 MNHEY and CDR2 SVGEGT. This CDR3 region has 14 residues. The trim removed 7 bases at V and 4 bases at J, leaving 3 bases unmatched.